Shown below are 5 T cell receptor beta chains from a single sample sequenced in a study of CD8+ T cells in alopecia areata. Extracted from the samples, RNA was reverse transcribed into cDNA to serve as the sequencing template. The repertoire was sequenced with immunoSEQ multiplex PCR; TCRdb's copy has only in-frame clones and lacks some. The sample lists 100,000 to 150,000 clones, about 50% occurring once. Sequencing used CD8+ T cells sorted from blood, obtained at week 0. Receptor source: a human donor with alopecia areata.

V and J are TRBV13 and TRBJ2-7, with 10 bases matching TRBD1. The J segment lost 4 bases and the V segment lost 3 bases, leaving 6 bases of the junction unmatched. From germline, CDR1 is PRHDT and CDR2 FYEKMQ (reference sequence). The CDR3 sequence is 15 residues long. As DNA, the CDR3 is TGTGCCAGCAGCTTTCCGGGACAGGGGTTGTACGAGCAGTACTTC. This codes for CASSFPGQGLYEQYF.

In its sample, this clone was seen a few times. This chain connects TRBV29-1 to TRBJ2-7; D is unclear. V shed 6 bases and J shed 3 bases, with 6 bases lying between them. Germline V gene lookup returns CDR1 SQVTM and CDR2 ANQGSEA. CDR3 length: 10 amino acids. The CDR3 DNA reads TGCAGCGTGGACGGCTACGAGCAGTACTTC. Its protein is CSVDGYEQYF.

V usage is TRBV25-1 and J usage is TRBJ2-7; D gene unclear. This CDR3 contains 15 residues. Germline V gives CDR1 MGHDK, CDR2 SYGVNS. The V end was cut by 4 bases, the J end by 2 bases, with 15 bases between. This CDR3 is CASSVGRRRTYEQYF. The CDR3 DNA reads TGTGCCAGCAGTGTTGGTAGGCGACGAACCTACGAGCAGTACTTC.

The rearrangement links TRBV7-9 to TRBJ2-2; D not certain. This CDR3 region has 16 residues. The V and J ends lost 1 base and 3 bases respectively, with 12 bases between them. From germline, CDR1 is SEHNR and CDR2 FQNEAQ (reference sequence). CDR3 nucleotide sequence: TGTGCCAGCAGCTTAGAGGCCCCAAGCTACACCGGGGAGCTGTTTTTT. It translates to CASSLEAPSYTGELFF.

The chain joins TRBV28 to TRBJ1-4; 10 positions agree with TRBD1. Trimming removed 6 bases from V and 12 bases from J; junction bases left unmatched: 13. This CDR3 is built from 15 residues. Germline CDR1 reads MDHEN; CDR2 reads SYDVKM. For the CDR3, the DNA is TGTGCCAGCAGCTTAGGCCGGGACAGGGGATTGGAACTGTTTTTT. Translated: CASSLGRDRGLELFF. Based on the CDR3 plus reference TRBV28 and TRBJ1-4, the full variable domain is DVKVTQSSRYLVKRTGEKVFLECVQDMDHENMFWYRQDPGLGLRLIYFSYDVKMKEKGDIPEGYSVSREKKERFSLILESASTNQTSMYLCASSLGRDRGLELFFGSGTQLSVL.